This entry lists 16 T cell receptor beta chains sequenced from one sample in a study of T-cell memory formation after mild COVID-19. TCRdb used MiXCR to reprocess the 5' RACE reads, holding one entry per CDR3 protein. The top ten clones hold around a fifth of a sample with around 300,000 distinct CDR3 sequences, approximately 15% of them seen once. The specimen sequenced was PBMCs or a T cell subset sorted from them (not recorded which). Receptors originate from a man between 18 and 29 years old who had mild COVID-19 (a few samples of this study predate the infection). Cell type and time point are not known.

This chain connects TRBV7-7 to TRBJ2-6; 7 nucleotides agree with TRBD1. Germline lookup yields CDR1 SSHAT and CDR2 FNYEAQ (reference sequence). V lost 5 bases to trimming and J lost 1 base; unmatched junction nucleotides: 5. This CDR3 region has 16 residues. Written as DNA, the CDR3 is TGTGCCAGCAGCCCAAGACAGGGTTCTGGGGCCAACGTCCTGACTTTC. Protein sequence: CASSPRQGSGANVLTF.

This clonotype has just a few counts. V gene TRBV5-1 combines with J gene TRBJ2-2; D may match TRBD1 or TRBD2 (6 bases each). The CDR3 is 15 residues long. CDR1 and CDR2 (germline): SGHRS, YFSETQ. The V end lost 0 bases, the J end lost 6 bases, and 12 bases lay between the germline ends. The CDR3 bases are TGCGCCAGCAGCTTGGAGGCAGGGGAGGCCGGGGAGCTGTTTTTT. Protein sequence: CASSLEAGEAGELFF.

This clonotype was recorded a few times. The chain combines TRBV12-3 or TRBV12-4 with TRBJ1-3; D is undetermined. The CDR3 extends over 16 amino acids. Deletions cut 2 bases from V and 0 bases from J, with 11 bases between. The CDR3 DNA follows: TGTGCCAGCAGTTTAACCCCGGCAGACTCTGGAAACACCATATATTTT. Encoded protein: CASSLTPADSGNTIYF.

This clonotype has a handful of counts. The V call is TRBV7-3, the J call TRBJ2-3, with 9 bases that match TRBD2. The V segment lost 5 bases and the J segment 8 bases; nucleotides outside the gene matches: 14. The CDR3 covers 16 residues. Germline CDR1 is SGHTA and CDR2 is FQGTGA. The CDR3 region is CASSRTAASGAGTQYF. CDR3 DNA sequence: TGTGCCAGCAGCCGAACGGCCGCTAGCGGGGCGGGTACGCAGTATTTT.

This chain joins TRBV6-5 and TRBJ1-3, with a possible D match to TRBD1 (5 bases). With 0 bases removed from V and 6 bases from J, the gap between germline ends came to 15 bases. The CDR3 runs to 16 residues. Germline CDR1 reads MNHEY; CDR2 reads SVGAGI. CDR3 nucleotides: TGTGCCAGCAGTTACTCCCAGGGCGCCGCCTCAAACACCATATATTTT. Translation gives CASSYSQGAASNTIYF.

CDR3 protein: CASSYGAGSGELFF. The CDR3 DNA follows: TGTGCCAGCAGTTATGGAGCCGGGTCCGGGGAGCTGTTTTTT. The gene calls are TRBV6-6 and TRBJ2-2; D uncertain. V was clipped by 3 bases and J by 6 bases, with 11 bases between them. The CDR3 runs 14 residues. Germline values: CDR1 MNHNY, CDR2 SVGAGI (reference sequence).

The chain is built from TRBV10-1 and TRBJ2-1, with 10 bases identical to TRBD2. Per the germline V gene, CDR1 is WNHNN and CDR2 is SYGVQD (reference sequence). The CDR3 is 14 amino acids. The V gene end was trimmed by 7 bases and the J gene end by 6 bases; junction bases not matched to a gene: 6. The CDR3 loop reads CASIPSGGGNEQFF. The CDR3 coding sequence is TGCGCCAGCATCCCCAGCGGGGGGGGCAATGAGCAGTTCTTC.

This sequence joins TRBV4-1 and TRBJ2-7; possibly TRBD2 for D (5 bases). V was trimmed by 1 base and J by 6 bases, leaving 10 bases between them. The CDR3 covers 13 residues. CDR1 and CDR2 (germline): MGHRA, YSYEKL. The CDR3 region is CASSQVPGSEQYF. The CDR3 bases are TGCGCCAGCAGCCAAGTGCCGGGGAGCGAGCAGTACTTC.

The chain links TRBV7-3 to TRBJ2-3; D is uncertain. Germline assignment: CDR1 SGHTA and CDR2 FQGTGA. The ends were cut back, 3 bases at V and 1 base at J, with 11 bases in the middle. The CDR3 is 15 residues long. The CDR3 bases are TGTGCCAGCAGCTTCTCCTCACTGGGCACAGATACGCAGTATTTT. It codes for CASSFSSLGTDTQYF. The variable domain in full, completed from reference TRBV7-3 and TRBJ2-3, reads GAGVSQTPSNKVTEKGKYVELRCDPISGHTALYWYRQSLGQGPEFLIYFQGTGAADDSGLPNDRFFAVRPEGSVSTLKIQRTERGDSAVYLCASSFSSLGTDTQYFGPGTRLTVL.

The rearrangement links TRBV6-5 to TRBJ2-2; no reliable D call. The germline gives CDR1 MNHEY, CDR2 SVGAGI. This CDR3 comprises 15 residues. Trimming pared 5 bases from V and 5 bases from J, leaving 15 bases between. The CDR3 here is CASSPGSVTTGELFF. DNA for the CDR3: TGTGCCAGCAGTCCCGGCTCGGTGACAACCGGGGAGCTGTTTTTT.

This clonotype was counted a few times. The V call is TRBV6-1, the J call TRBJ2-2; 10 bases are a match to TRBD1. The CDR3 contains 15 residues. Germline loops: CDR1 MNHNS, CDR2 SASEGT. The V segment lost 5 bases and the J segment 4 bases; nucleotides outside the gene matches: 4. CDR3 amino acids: CASSRQGAFTGELFF. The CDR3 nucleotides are TGTGCCAGCAGTCGACAGGGGGCGTTCACCGGGGAGCTGTTTTTT.

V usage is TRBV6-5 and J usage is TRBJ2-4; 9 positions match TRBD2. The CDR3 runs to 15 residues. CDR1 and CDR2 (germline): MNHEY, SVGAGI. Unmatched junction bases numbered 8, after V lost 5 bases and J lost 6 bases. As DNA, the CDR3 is TGTGCCAGCAGTGACCCGCGGGGGGGACGAAACATTCAGTACTTC. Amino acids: CASSDPRGGRNIQYF.

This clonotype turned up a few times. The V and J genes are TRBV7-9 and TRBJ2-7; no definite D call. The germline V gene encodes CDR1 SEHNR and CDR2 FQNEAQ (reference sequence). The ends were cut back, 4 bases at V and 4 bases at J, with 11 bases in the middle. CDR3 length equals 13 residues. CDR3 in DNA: TGTGCCAGCAGCTACTCGGCCCCTTACGAGCAGTACGTC. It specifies CASSYSAPYEQYV.

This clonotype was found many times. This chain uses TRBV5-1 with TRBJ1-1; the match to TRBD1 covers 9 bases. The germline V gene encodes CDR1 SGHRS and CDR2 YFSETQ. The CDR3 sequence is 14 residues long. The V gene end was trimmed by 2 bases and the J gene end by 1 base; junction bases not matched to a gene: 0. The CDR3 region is CASSLQGANTEAFF. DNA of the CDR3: TGCGCCAGCAGCTTACAGGGGGCGAACACTGAAGCTTTCTTT.

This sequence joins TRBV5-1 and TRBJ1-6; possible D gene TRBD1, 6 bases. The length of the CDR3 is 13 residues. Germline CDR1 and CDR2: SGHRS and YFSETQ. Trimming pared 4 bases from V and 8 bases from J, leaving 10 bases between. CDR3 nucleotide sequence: TGCGCCAGCAGCAACCCAGGGGATTCACCCCTCCACTTT. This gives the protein CASSNPGDSPLHF.

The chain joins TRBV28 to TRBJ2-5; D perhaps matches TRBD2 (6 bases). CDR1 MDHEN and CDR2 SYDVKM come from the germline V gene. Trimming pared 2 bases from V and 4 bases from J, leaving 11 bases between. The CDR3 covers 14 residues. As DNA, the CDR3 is TGTGCCAGCAGTTTAACTAAGGGAGGAGAGACCCAGTACTTC. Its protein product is CASSLTKGGETQYF.